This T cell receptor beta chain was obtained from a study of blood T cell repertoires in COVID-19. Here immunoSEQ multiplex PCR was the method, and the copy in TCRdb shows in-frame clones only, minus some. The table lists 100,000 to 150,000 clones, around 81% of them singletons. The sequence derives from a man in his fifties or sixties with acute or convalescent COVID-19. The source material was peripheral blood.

The DNA of the CDR3 is TGTGCCACCAGCAGAGAGGGCAGGGGCACCGGGGAGCTGTTTTTT. It codes for CATSREGRGTGELFF. V and J are TRBV15 and TRBJ2-2; maybe TRBD1 (6 bases). CDR3 length equals 15 residues. Germline values: CDR1 LNHNV, CDR2 YYDKDF (reference sequence). Trimming took off 0 bases at V and 4 bases at J, with 9 bases between the two ends.